The rows below give T cell receptor beta chains drawn from one sample of a study of OX40 agonist ivuxolimab in advanced cancers. The method was immunoSEQ multiplex PCR; TCRdb's version includes in-frame clones alone and lacks a portion of them. Of over 25,000 clones in the sample, under 90% were seen once. Source: CD4+ or CD8+ T cells sorted from blood, taken in a trial of the OX40 agonist ivuxolimab. Receptors originate from an adult with an advanced solid tumor such as melanoma, head and neck, liver or kidney cancer. The CDR3 runs from the conserved cysteine through the conserved F or W. Size tells how often a clone was seen (once, few, many) or the class of an expanded clone, and some rows leave it out.

size: .
V: TRBV7-3
J: TRBJ2-3
length: 15
CDR3: CASSPGGGPTDTQYF

size: .
V: TRBV15
J: TRBJ2-7
length: 13
CDR3: CATSRDPAYEQYF

size: once
V: TRBV4-1
J: TRBJ1-2
length: 17
CDR3: CASSRLNRQGNNYGYTF

size: .
V: TRBV7-9
J: TRBJ2-1
length: 18
CDR3: CASSLLGGSGGPYNEQFF

size: .
V: TRBV6-5
J: TRBJ2-5
length: 13
CDR3: CASTRLGGETQYF

size: .
V: TRBV7-8
J: TRBJ1-1
length: 14
CDR3: CASSLGRGWTEAFF

size: .
V: TRBV7-9
J: TRBJ2-7
length: 14
CDR3: CASSPHPPFDEQYF

size: .
V: TRBV30
J: TRBJ1-5
length: 14
CDR3: CAWSVSRVNQPQHF

size: .
V: TRBV4-2
J: TRBJ2-7
length: 13
CDR3: CASSQDLSYEQYF

size: medium-sized
V: TRBV9
J: TRBJ2-1
length: 18
CDR3: CASSPRGGLAGRTNEQFF

size: .
V: TRBV9
J: TRBJ2-5
length: 15
CDR3: CASSVGKGTKETQYF

size: .
V: TRBV19
J: TRBJ1-1
length: 15
CDR3: CASSIVPESYTEAFF

size: once
V: TRBV5-6
J: TRBJ1-5
length: 14
CDR3: CASSRGSSLQPQHF

size: once
V: TRBV5-5
J: TRBJ2-2
length: 13
CDR3: CASSPGNTGELFF

size: .
V: TRBV5-1
J: TRBJ2-3
length: 21
CDR3: CASSLTTMGTAGRRITDTQYF

size: .
V: TRBV11-2
J: TRBJ2-7
length: 15
CDR3: CASNIEYGWAYEQYF

size: .
V: TRBV30
J: .
length: 13
CDR3: CARSGTNFDEQYF

size: .
V: TRBV7-5
J: TRBJ1-5
length: 16
CDR3: CARSAWTVHRNQPQHF

size: .
V: TRBV13
J: TRBJ2-1
length: 12
CDR3: CASSSDYNEQFF

size: .
V: TRBV30
J: TRBJ1-4
length: 13
CDR3: CAGGGQVNEKLFF

size: .
V: TRBV7-6
J: TRBJ2-2
length: 14
CDR3: CASSFGTNTGELFF

size: .
V: TRBV7-9
J: TRBJ1-1
length: 15
CDR3: CASSDWVGENTEAFF

size: few
V: TRBV4-1
J: TRBJ2-5
length: 19
CDR3: CASSQDLVQRGGPGETQYF

size: .
V: TRBV10-3
J: TRBJ2-1
length: 15
CDR3: CAISESWGRAGEQFF

size: .
V: TRBV4-1
J: TRBJ2-1
length: 17
CDR3: CASSQWTSGTTYNEQFF

size: .
V: TRBV5-1
J: TRBJ1-1
length: 13
CDR3: CASSLEQGPEAFF

size: .
V: TRBV9
J: TRBJ2-1
length: 17
CDR3: CASSVDASGRGLYEQFF

size: .
V: TRBV6-1
J: TRBJ1-5
length: 14
CDR3: CASSEVGGNQPQHF

size: .
V: TRBV7-9
J: TRBJ2-1
length: 16
CDR3: CASRAAWDRVGNEQFF

size: .
V: TRBV28
J: TRBJ2-2
length: 13
CDR3: CASCCSSGGELFF

size: .
V: TRBV5-4
J: TRBJ2-3
length: 15
CDR3: CASSSSTSAGDTQYF

size: .
V: TRBV7-9
J: TRBJ2-7
length: 16
CDR3: CASSPIRSAGGYEQYF

size: .
V: TRBV4-1
J: .
length: 12
CDR3: CASSQDGDEQYF

size: .
V: TRBV2
J: .
length: 12
CDR3: CASSRVYYEQYF

size: .
V: TRBV2
J: TRBJ2-3
length: 16
CDR3: CASSFLGTGPTDTQYF

size: .
V: TRBV7-6
J: TRBJ2-4
length: 15
CDR3: CASSLGFETKNIQYF

size: .
V: TRBV7-8
J: TRBJ1-1
length: 13
CDR3: CASSSPNQPEAFF

size: .
V: TRBV9
J: TRBJ2-2
length: 16
CDR3: CASSVLAGYNTGELFF